These T cell receptor beta chains were read from a single sample in a study of T-cell reconstitution after alpha-beta-depleted transplantation in children. TCRdb recomputed calls from the PCR reads with MiXCR, one row per CDR3 protein. The table lists 300,000 or so distinct CDR3 sequences, approximately 9.6% of them singletons, with over 9% in the top ten. Sequenced here: PBMCs from the stem cell graft donor, sampled from the stem cell graft. These receptors were taken from a human donor who donated a stem cell graft to a child with SCID. Both conserved end residues are part of each CDR3. Fields, in order: D gene, V gene, J gene, clone size, CDR3 protein, CDR3 DNA. A D gene is named only where the DNA matches it firmly. Not all rows give a size; the values are once, few, many and, for expanded clones, a class.

>.|TRBV7-8|TRBJ2-7|.
CASSLELTYTYEQYF
TGTGCCAGCAGCTTAGAACTGACGTATACCTACGAGCAGTACTTC
>.|TRBV20-1|TRBJ2-1|many
CSASPGEKQFF
TGCAGTGCCTCGCCAGGGGAGAAGCAGTTCTTC
>TRBD1|TRBV20-1|TRBJ1-2|.
CSARDRGWDGYTF
TGCAGTGCTAGAGACAGGGGGTGGGATGGCTACACCTTC
>TRBD2|TRBV5-6|TRBJ2-1|.
CASSLALGGGAHEQFF
TGTGCCAGCAGCTTGGCCTTAGGCGGGGGGGCCCATGAGCAGTTCTTC
>.|TRBV3-1|TRBJ2-3|.
CASTKEVTWTHTQYF
TGTGCCAGCACCAAAGAGGTGACATGGACACATACGCAGTATTTT
>TRBD2|TRBV24-1|TRBJ2-1|.
CATSDRFAGGLNEQFF
TGTGCCACCAGTGACCGATTTGCGGGGGGGCTCAATGAGCAGTTCTTC
>.|TRBV5-5|TRBJ2-7|.
CASSVTGTTSEQYF
TGTGCCAGCAGCGTCACCGGGACCACCTCCGAGCAGTACTTC
>.|TRBV27|TRBJ2-7|many
CASSPGGGGGLNEQYF
TGTGCCAGCAGTCCGGGCGGGGGAGGGGGCCTGAACGAGCAGTACTTC
>TRBD1|TRBV20-1|TRBJ2-7|.
CSASSFRDRDHEQYF
TGCAGTGCTAGCAGTTTCCGGGACAGGGACCACGAGCAGTACTTC
>TRBD1|TRBV29-1|TRBJ2-7|many
CSVERQGMNEQYF
TGCAGCGTTGAACGACAGGGGATGAACGAGCAGTACTTC
>.|TRBV12-3/TRBV12-4|TRBJ1-2|many
CASSPDPGRGYTF
TGTGCCAGCAGTCCCGACCCTGGTCGCGGCTACACCTTC
>.|TRBV10-2|TRBJ2-7|many
CASSEVLYEQYF
TGCGCCAGCAGTGAGGTTCTCTACGAGCAGTACTTC
>.|TRBV5-1|TRBJ2-2|few
CASSPGQQTGELFF
TGCGCCAGCAGCCCCGGACAGCAAACCGGGGAGCTGTTTTTT
>.|TRBV7-3|TRBJ2-3|few
CASSLTGPSSTDTQYF
TGTGCCAGCAGCTTAACCGGCCCATCTAGCACAGATACGCAGTATTTT
>.|TRBV7-9|TRBJ1-3|.
CASIRGYTIYF
TGTGCCAGCATTCGAGGTTACACCATATATTTT
>.|TRBV6-5|TRBJ2-5|.
CASSYGGAETQYF
TGTGCCAGCAGTTACGGAGGGGCAGAGACCCAGTACTTC
>.|TRBV7-9|TRBJ1-2|few
CASSLAGGQGSGGYTF
TGTGCCAGCAGCTTAGCTGGTGGGCAGGGTTCGGGTGGCTACACCTTC
>.|TRBV5-1|TRBJ2-1|.
CASSLAPGAGGTYNEQFF
TGCGCCAGCAGCTTGGCCCCTGGGGCAGGCGGAACCTACAATGAGCAGTTCTTC
>TRBD2|TRBV27|TRBJ2-6|few
CASSLREGNVLTF
TGTGCCAGCAGTCTCAGGGAGGGCAACGTCCTGACTTTC
>TRBD1|TRBV3-1|TRBJ2-1|.
CASSPRDRVNDEQFF
TGTGCCAGCAGCCCCCGGGACAGGGTCAACGATGAGCAGTTCTTC
>.|TRBV10-1|TRBJ2-3|few
CASSPDALDTQYF
TGCGCCAGCAGTCCGGACGCCTTAGATACGCAGTATTTT
>TRBD1|TRBV3-1|TRBJ1-1|.
CASSLTGGANTEAFF
TGTGCCAGCAGCCTGACAGGGGGCGCGAACACTGAAGCTTTCTTT
>.|TRBV7-3|TRBJ2-3|.
CASSLSSGIDTQYF
TGTGCCAGCAGCTTAAGTAGCGGTATAGATACGCAGTATTTT
>.|TRBV5-1|TRBJ2-2|many
CASKGIGNTGELFF
TGCGCCAGCAAGGGGATAGGTAACACCGGGGAGCTGTTTTTT
>.|TRBV5-1|TRBJ1-1|many
CASSLGVNTEAFF
TGTGCCAGCAGCTTAGGGGTGAACACTGAAGCTTTCTTT
>TRBD1|TRBV12-3/TRBV12-4|TRBJ1-2|few
CASRPDRGLTDYGYTF
TGTGCCAGCAGGCCGGACAGGGGGCTCACGGACTATGGCTACACCTTC
>TRBD1|TRBV27|TRBJ2-7|.
CASTTGDRAYEQYF
TGTGCCAGCACCACGGGGGACAGGGCCTACGAGCAGTACTTC
>.|TRBV5-6|TRBJ1-2|many
CASSLEKRQEHYGYTF
TGTGCCAGCAGCTTGGAGAAAAGACAGGAACACTATGGCTACACCTTC
>.|TRBV7-9|TRBJ2-3|.
CASSLERGPRADTQYF
TGTGCCAGCAGCCTCGAACGGGGTCCGAGGGCAGATACGCAGTATTTT
>TRBD1|TRBV2|TRBJ2-3|many
CASSFDRGRRDTQYF
TGTGCCAGCAGTTTCGACAGGGGGCGAAGAGATACGCAGTATTTT
>.|TRBV12-3/TRBV12-4|TRBJ1-1|.
CASSLGGGSSTEAFF
TGTGCCAGCAGTTTGGGGGGTGGATCGAGCACTGAAGCTTTCTTT
>TRBD2|TRBV7-6|TRBJ2-1|.
CAREAGKRGEMNEQFF
TGTGCCAGAGAGGCGGGGAAGCGGGGGGAGATGAATGAGCAGTTCTTC
>.|TRBV18|TRBJ2-7|.
CASSQPTSGPTIQYF
TGTGCCAGCTCTCAACCAACCTCAGGTCCCACGATCCAGTACTTC
>.|TRBV4-1|TRBJ2-7|few
CASSQVAGNVETYEQYF
TGCGCCAGCAGCCAAGTGGCAGGGAATGTGGAGACCTACGAGCAGTACTTC
>TRBD2|TRBV5-1|TRBJ2-1|few
CASSLEAGIYNEQFF
TGCGCCAGCAGCTTGGAAGCGGGGATCTACAATGAGCAGTTCTTC
>.|TRBV12-3/TRBV12-4|TRBJ2-1|.
CASSLGAGLVNEQFF
TGTGCCAGCAGTTTAGGAGCAGGGCTGGTCAATGAGCAGTTCTTC
>TRBD2|TRBV5-1|TRBJ2-3|many
CASSSLAGDTDTQYF
TGCGCCAGCAGCTCCCTAGCGGGGGACACAGATACGCAGTATTTT
>TRBD1|TRBV7-9|TRBJ1-4|.
CATTTRDSDNEKLFF
TGTGCCACAACGACCCGGGACAGTGATAATGAAAAACTGTTTTTT
>TRBD1|TRBV5-1|TRBJ2-3|.
CASRPMTGGPDTQYF
TGCGCCAGCAGACCGATGACAGGGGGCCCAGATACGCAGTATTTT
>TRBD1|TRBV5-5|TRBJ1-5|.
CASSSSNRDRGDQPQHF
TGTGCCAGCAGCTCAAGTAACCGGGACAGGGGAGACCAGCCCCAGCATTTT
>.|TRBV3-1|TRBJ2-3|.
CASTQLGPGTDTQYF
TGTGCCTCCACCCAACTGGGCCCTGGGACAGATACGCAGTATTTT